The 22 T cell receptor beta chains below were found in one sample sequenced in a study of cytomegalovirus exposure and HLA in healthy donors. Here immunoSEQ multiplex PCR was the method, and the copy in TCRdb shows in-frame clones only, minus some. The sample has about 310,000 clones; roughly 86% are singletons. The material sequenced was PBMCs. The receptors were sampled from a man between 25 and 39 years old in good health and CMV-seronegative.

The chain joins TRBV2 to TRBJ1-1; D remains unclear. V lost 8 bases and J lost 5, with 15 bases in between. Germline CDR1 reads SNHLY; CDR2 reads FYNNEI. This CDR3 region has 13 residues. The CDR3: CASLQARGTEAFF. CDR3 sequence (DNA): TGTGCCAGCCTCCAGGCACGGGGAACTGAAGCTTTCTTT.

The chain is built from TRBV7-9 and TRBJ1-4; the match to TRBD1 covers 8 bases. Germline loops: CDR1 SEHNR, CDR2 FQNEAQ (reference sequence). The CDR3 is 15 amino acids. After removal of 5 bases from V and 8 bases from J, the junction contained 10 bases not matched to a gene. Here the CDR3 reads CASSPPTGAKEKLFF. Written as DNA, the CDR3 is TGTGCCAGCAGCCCACCGACAGGGGCAAAGGAAAAACTGTTTTTT.

This chain joins TRBV7-9 and TRBJ2-7; D is perhaps TRBD1 (6 bases). CDR1 and CDR2 from the germline V gene are SEHNR and FQNEAQ (reference sequence). Between the trimmed V and J ends, which lost 0 bases and 3 bases, there was a span of 12 bases. The CDR3 runs to 15 residues. The CDR3 loop is CASSLAGGLGYEQYF. CDR3 nucleotides: TGTGCCAGCAGCTTAGCAGGGGGTTTAGGCTACGAGCAGTACTTC.

V and J are TRBV2 and TRBJ2-5, with D possibly TRBD1 on 7 matching bases. Germline values: CDR1 SNHLY, CDR2 FYNNEI. V was clipped by 6 bases and J by 3 bases, with 20 bases between them. The CDR3 contains 16 residues. The CDR3 DNA reads as TGTGCCAGCAGGGGGCGGGAAGACAGGGTTAAAGAGACCCAGTACTTC. This translates into CASRGREDRVKETQYF. Filled out from reference TRBV2 and TRBJ2-5, the complete variable domain reads EPEVTQTPSHQVTQMGQEVILRCVPISNHLYFYWYRQILGQKVEFLVSFYNNEISEKSEIFDDQFSVERPDGSNFTLKIRSTKLEDSAMYFCASRGREDRVKETQYFGPGTRLLVL.

This sequence joins TRBV2 and TRBJ2-7, with 9 bases that match TRBD2. J was trimmed by 2 bases and V by 4 bases; bases with no gene match: 6. CDR1 and CDR2 from the germline V gene are SNHLY and FYNNEI. The CDR3 has 15 residues. CDR3 in DNA: TGTGCCAGCAGTGCGGCTGCGGGGGGGACCTACGAGCAGTACTTC. This codes for CASSAAAGGTYEQYF.

The V and J genes are TRBV7-6 and TRBJ1-2; D ambiguous. Germline CDR1 reads SGHVS; CDR2 reads FNYEAQ. CDR3 length: 15 amino acids. Trimming stripped 1 base from V and 5 bases from J, with 14 bases between. CDR3 in DNA: TGTGCCAGCAGCTTAGGGACGGAGGATGGTTATGGCTACACCTTC. Protein product: CASSLGTEDGYGYTF.

The chain links TRBV7-9 to TRBJ1-1, with D unresolved. V lost 1 base and J 7 bases, leaving 4 bases between the germline ends. CDR1 is SEHNR, CDR2 FQNEAQ, per germline (reference sequence). The length of the CDR3 is 11 residues. The CDR3 coding sequence is TGTGCCAGCAGCTTAGTATTTGAAGCTTTCTTT. It translates to CASSLVFEAFF.

The V call is TRBV11-2, the J call TRBJ1-2; a weak D match, TRBD1 (6 bases). CDR3 size: 11 residues. Germline CDR1 SGHAT, CDR2 FQNNGV. Trimming removed 4 bases at V and 7 bases at J, with 7 bases between. The CDR3 nucleotides read TGTGCCAGCAGCTCCAGGGGTGGCTACACCTTC. This encodes CASSSRGGYTF.

The chain couples TRBV4-2 to TRBJ1-4; possible D gene TRBD1, 5 bases. This CDR3 spans 16 amino acids. Germline V gives CDR1 LGHNA, CDR2 YNFKEQ. V was pared by 4 bases and J by 5 bases, with 17 bases between. The CDR3 here is CASSRETGHLNEKLFF. CDR3 nucleotides: TGTGCCAGCAGCCGAGAAACAGGTCACCTAAATGAAAAACTGTTTTTT.

This clone came up once. The chain recombines TRBV5-1 with TRBJ2-1; no clear D. Trimming removed 2 bases at V and 8 bases at J, with 14 bases between. This CDR3 has 14 amino acids. Looked up from germline, CDR1 is SGHRS and CDR2 is YFSETQ. The CDR3 loop reads CASSLGRSIDEQFF. As DNA, the CDR3 is TGCGCCAGCAGCTTAGGCAGGTCAATCGATGAGCAGTTCTTC.

The chain recombines TRBV6-1 with TRBJ2-3, with D unclear. V was trimmed by 1 base and J by 6 bases, leaving 17 bases between them. CDR1 MNHNS and CDR2 SASEGT come from the germline V gene. This CDR3 comprises 16 residues. The CDR3 bases are TGTGCCAGCAGTGAAGAGTTCTTTCCGCCCGGGGATACGCAGTATTTT. It translates to CASSEEFFPPGDTQYF.

V and J are TRBV6-1 and TRBJ1-5, with 7 bases matching TRBD1. With 7 bases clipped from V and 3 bases from J, the junction kept 6 bases outside the gene matches. The CDR3 spans 14 residues. CDR1 is MNHNS, CDR2 SASEGT, per germline. DNA for the CDR3: TGTGCCAGCACGGCGGGACAGCTCAATCAGCCCCAGCATTTT. Protein product: CASTAGQLNQPQHF.

CDR3 loop: CASGLLGGSYEQYF. The CDR3 nucleotides are TGTGCTAGTGGTTTGCTGGGGGGCTCCTACGAGCAGTACTTC. The V gene is TRBV12-5, the J gene TRBJ2-7; a possible D gene is TRBD2 (6 bases). Trimming removed 2 bases from V and 0 bases from J, with 8 bases in between. The CDR3 spans 14 residues. CDR1 LGHNT and CDR2 FRNRAP come from the germline V gene.

The V and J genes are TRBV11-3 and TRBJ2-5; TRBD1 matches 7 bases. The CDR3 has 12 residues. The germline V gene has CDR1 SGHNT and CDR2 YENEEA. J lost 7 bases, V lost 2 bases, and 1 base had no gene match. CDR3 coding DNA: TGTGCCAGCAGCTTACCAGGGGGGACCCAGTACTTC. Translated: CASSLPGGTQYF. The full variable domain, with the rest looked up from reference TRBV11-3 and TRBJ2-5, is EAGVVQSPRYKIIEKKQPVAFWCNPISGHNTLYWYLQNLGQGPELLIRYENEEAVDDSQLPKDRFSAERLKGVDSTLKIQPAELGDSAVYLCASSLPGGTQYFGPGTRLLVL.

The V call is TRBV10-2, the J call TRBJ2-7; D ambiguous. V was cut by 2 bases and J by 2 bases, with 10 bases left in between. Germline values: CDR1 WSHSY, CDR2 SAAADI. The CDR3 is 14 residues long. The chain's CDR3 is CASSEPQETYEQYF. The CDR3 region has the DNA TGCGCCAGCAGTGAGCCTCAAGAGACCTACGAGCAGTACTTC.

The chain joins TRBV5-4 to TRBJ1-3; tentatively, D is TRBD1 (5 bases). The CDR3 has 17 residues. Per germline, CDR1 SGHNT and CDR2 YYREEE (reference sequence). The V end lost 3 bases, the J end lost 0 bases, and 16 bases lay between the germline ends. The CDR3 is CASSSFGGTYSGNTIYF. The CDR3 nucleotides are TGTGCCAGCAGCTCATTTGGGGGGACTTACTCTGGAAACACCATATATTTT.

This chain links TRBV18 with TRBJ2-4; D possibly corresponds to TRBD2 (6 bases). The CDR3 sequence is 14 residues long. The ends were cut back, 2 bases at V and 4 bases at J, with 9 bases in the middle. Germline CDR1 KGHSH, CDR2 LQKENI. CDR3 nucleotides: TGTGCCAGCTCACCAGCAGGGACTAAAAACATTCAGTACTTC. This translates into CASSPAGTKNIQYF. Looking up the rest from reference TRBV18 and TRBJ2-4 gives the full variable domain: NAGVMQNPRHLVRRRGQEARLRCSPMKGHSHVYWYRQLPEEGLKFMVYLQKENIIDESGMPKERFSAEFPKEGPSILRIQQVVRGDSAAYFCASSPAGTKNIQYFGAGTRLSVL.

A note on this clone: One end of the junction is discordant with germline, which a read error may explain. This sequence joins TRBV6-4 and TRBJ2-5, with a tentative D call TRBD1 (5 bases). The CDR3 covers 14 residues. Germline V gives CDR1 MRHNA, CDR2 SNTAGT. The CDR3 nucleotides read TGTGCCAGCGGGAATGGGGCTTCAGGTTGGTTTGGGCACTTC. Translated, it gives CASGNGASGWFGHF.

The chain is built from TRBV9 and TRBJ2-2; D ambiguous. The germline gives CDR1 SGDLS, CDR2 YYNGEE. The CDR3 sequence is 14 residues long. V lost 0 bases to trimming and J lost 1 base, with 4 bases between them. CDR3 in amino acids: CASSVAWNTGELFF. CDR3 DNA: TGTGCCAGCAGCGTAGCCTGGAACACCGGGGAGCTGTTTTTT.

CDR3 nucleotides: TGCGCCAGCAGCTGGGGGACAGTCTCCTACGAGCAGTACTTC. Protein sequence: CASSWGTVSYEQYF. The rearrangement uses TRBV5-1 and TRBJ2-7; 7 nucleotides agree with TRBD1. In germline, CDR1 is SGHRS, CDR2 YFSETQ. The trim removed 3 bases at V and 0 bases at J, leaving 3 bases unmatched. There are 14 residues in the CDR3.

The genes are TRBV5-1 and TRBJ2-2; 9 nucleotides agree with TRBD1. CDR1 SGHRS and CDR2 YFSETQ come from the germline V gene. After removal of 4 bases from V and 3 bases from J, the junction contained 7 bases not matched to a gene. The CDR3 covers 16 residues. CDR3 bases: TGCGCCAGCAGCCCTAGGGACAGGGAGGACACCGGGGAGCTGTTTTTT. Protein: CASSPRDREDTGELFF.

V and J are TRBV27 and TRBJ1-4, with 8 bases matching TRBD1. CDR3 size: 15 residues. The V gene end was trimmed by 6 bases and the J gene end by 0 bases; junction bases not matched to a gene: 3. Germline CDR1 is MNHEY and CDR2 is SMNVEV (reference sequence). The CDR3 nucleotides are TGTGCCAGCAGGAGACAGGGGACAACTAATGAAAAACTGTTTTTT. This gives the protein CASRRQGTTNEKLFF.